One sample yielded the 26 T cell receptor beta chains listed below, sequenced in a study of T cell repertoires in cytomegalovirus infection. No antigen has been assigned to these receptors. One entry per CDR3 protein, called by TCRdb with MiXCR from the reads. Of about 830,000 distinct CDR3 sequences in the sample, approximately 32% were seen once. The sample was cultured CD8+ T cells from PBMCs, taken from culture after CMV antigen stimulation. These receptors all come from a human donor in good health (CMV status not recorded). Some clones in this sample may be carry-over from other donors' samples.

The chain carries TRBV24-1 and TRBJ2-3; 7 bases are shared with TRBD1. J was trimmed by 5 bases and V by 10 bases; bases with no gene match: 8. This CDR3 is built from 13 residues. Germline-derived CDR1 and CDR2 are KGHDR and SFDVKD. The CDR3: CATRQGGEDTQYF. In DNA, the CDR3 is TGTGCCACGCGACAAGGGGGCGAAGATACGCAGTATTTT.

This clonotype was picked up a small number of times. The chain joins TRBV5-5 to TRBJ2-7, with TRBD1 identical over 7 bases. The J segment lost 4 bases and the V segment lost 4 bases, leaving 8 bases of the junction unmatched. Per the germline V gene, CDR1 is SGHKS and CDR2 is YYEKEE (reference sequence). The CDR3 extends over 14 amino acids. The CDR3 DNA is TGTGCCAGCAGCCTGCAGGGGGAACCGTACGAGCAGTACTTC. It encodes CASSLQGEPYEQYF.

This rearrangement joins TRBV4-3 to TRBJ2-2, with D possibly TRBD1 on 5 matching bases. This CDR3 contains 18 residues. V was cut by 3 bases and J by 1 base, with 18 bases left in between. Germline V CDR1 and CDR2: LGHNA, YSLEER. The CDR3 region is CASSHSPPGHLNTGELFF. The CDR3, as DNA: TGCGCCAGCAGCCACTCCCCCCCTGGACACCTGAACACCGGGGAGCTGTTTTTT.

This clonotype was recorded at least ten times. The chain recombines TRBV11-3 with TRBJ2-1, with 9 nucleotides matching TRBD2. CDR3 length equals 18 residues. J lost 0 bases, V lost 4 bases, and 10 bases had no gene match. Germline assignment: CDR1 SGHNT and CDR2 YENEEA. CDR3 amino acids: CASSSRSSGGISYNEQFF. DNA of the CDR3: TGTGCCAGCAGCTCCCGTAGTAGCGGGGGCATCTCCTACAATGAGCAGTTCTTC.

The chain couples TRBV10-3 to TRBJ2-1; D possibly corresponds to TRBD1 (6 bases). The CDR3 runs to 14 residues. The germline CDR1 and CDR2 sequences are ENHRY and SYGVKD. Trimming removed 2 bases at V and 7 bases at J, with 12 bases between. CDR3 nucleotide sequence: TGTGCCATCAGTGAGCCCTACAGGGCTAATGAGCAGTTCTTC. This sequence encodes CAISEPYRANEQFF.

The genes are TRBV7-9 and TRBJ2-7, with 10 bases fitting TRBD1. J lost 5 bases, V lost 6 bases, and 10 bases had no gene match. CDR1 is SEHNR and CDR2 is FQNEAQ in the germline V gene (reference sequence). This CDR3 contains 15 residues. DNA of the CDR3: TGTGCCAGCAGTTTTCCCGGGACAGGGGTCCACGAGCAGTACGTC. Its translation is CASSFPGTGVHEQYV.

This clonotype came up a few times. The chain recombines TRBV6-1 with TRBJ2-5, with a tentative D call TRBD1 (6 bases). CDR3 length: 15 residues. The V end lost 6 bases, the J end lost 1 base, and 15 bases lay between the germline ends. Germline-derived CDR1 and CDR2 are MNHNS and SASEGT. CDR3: CASSGLGTPQETQYF. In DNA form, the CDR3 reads TGTGCCAGCAGCGGGTTAGGGACACCCCAAGAGACCCAGTACTTC.

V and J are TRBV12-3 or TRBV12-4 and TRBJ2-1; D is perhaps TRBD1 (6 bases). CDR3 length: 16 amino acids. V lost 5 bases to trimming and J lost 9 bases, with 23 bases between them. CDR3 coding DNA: TGTGCCAGCAGTCCCCTATCAGGGGCCCTTTCCGGTGAGCAGTTCTTC. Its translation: CASSPLSGALSGEQFF.

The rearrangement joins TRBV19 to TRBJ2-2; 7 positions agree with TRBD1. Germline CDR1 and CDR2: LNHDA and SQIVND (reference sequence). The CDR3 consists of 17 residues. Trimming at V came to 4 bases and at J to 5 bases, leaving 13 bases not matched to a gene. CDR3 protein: CASSTSVRQGWTGELFF. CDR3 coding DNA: TGTGCCAGTAGTACCAGCGTTCGACAGGGATGGACCGGGGAGCTGTTTTTT.

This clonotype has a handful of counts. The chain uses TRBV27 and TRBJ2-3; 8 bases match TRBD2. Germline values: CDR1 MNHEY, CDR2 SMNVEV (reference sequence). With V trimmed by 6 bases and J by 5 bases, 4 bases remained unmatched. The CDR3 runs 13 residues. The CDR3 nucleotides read TGTGCCAGCAGGGGACTAGAAATAGATACGCAGTATTTT. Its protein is CASRGLEIDTQYF.

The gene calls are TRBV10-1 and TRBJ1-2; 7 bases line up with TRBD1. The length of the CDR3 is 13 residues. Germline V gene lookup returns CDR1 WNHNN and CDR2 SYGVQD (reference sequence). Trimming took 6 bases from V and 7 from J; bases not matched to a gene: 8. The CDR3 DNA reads TGCGCCAGCAGAGCGACAGGGCTCGGTGGCTACACCTTC. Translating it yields CASRATGLGGYTF.

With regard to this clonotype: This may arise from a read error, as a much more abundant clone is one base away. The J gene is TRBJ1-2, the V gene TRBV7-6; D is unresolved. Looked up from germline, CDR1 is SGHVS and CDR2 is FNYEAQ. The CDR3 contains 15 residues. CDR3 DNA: TGTGCCAACAGCCCGCCCGTGGGTCCCTTATCTGGCTACACCTTC. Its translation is CANSPPVGPLSGYTF.

For the CDR3, the DNA is TGTGCCAGCAGTTACACGGGAACTAGCGGGGGGGCGAGCACCGGGGAGCTGTTTTTT. It codes for CASSYTGTSGGASTGELFF. The chain combines TRBV6-5 with TRBJ2-2; TRBD2 agrees at 13 bases. Germline lookup yields CDR1 MNHEY and CDR2 SVGAGI. This CDR3 region has 19 residues. The V gene end was trimmed by 2 bases and the J gene end by 4 bases; junction bases not matched to a gene: 10.

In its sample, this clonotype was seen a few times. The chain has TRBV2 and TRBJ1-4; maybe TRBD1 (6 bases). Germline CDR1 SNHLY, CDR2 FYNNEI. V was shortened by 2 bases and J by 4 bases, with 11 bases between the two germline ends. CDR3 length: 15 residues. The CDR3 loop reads CASSESDRYNEKLFF. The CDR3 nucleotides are TGTGCCAGCAGTGAAAGCGACAGGTATAATGAAAAACTGTTTTTT.

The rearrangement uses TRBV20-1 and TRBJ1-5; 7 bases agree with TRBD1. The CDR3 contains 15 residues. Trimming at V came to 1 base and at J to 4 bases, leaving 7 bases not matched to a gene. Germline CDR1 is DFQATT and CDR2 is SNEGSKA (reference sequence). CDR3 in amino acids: CSARGTGTENQPQHF. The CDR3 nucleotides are TGCAGTGCTAGAGGTACCGGGACAGAGAATCAGCCCCAGCATTTT.

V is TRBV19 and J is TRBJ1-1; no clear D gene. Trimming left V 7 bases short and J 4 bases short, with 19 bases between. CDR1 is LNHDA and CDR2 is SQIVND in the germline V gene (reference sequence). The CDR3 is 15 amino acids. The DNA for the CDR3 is TGTGCCAGTACCTCTTGGTTGGGAGAGTTCACTGAAGCTTTCTTT. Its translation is CASTSWLGEFTEAFF.

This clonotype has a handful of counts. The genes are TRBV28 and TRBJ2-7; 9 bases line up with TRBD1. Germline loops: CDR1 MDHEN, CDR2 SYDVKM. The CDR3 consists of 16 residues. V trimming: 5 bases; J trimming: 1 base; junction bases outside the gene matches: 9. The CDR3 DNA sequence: TGTGCCAGCAGTCCGCCGGGACAGGGACCGTCCTACGAGCAGTACGTC. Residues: CASSPPGQGPSYEQYV.

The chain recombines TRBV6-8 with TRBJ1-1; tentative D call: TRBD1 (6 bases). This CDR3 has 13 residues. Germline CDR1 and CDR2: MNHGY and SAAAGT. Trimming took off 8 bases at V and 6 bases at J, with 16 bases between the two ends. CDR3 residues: CASALQGFAEAFF. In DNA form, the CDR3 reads TGTGCCAGCGCTTTGCAGGGGTTCGCTGAAGCTTTCTTT.

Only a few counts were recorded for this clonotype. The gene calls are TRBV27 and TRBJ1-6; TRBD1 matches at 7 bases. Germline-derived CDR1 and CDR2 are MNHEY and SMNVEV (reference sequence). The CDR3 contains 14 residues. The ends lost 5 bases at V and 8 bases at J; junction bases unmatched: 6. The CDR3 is CASSADRWYSPLHF. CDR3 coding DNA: TGTGCCAGCAGTGCGGACAGGTGGTATTCACCCCTCCACTTT.

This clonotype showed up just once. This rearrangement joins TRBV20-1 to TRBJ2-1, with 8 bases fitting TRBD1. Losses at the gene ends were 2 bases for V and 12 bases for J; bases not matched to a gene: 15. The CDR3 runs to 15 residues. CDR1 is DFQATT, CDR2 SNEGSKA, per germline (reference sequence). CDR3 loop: CSARLPGQEFLGQFF. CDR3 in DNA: TGCAGTGCTAGACTTCCGGGACAGGAGTTTTTGGGGCAGTTCTTC.

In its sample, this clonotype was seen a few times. The CDR3 sequence is CAISGIGRSSYEQYF. The CDR3 coding sequence is TGTGCCATCAGTGGCATCGGGAGGAGCTCCTACGAGCAGTACTTC. The V gene is TRBV10-3, the J gene TRBJ2-7, with 7 bases lining up with TRBD2. V lost 4 bases to trimming and J lost 0 bases; unmatched junction nucleotides: 6. The CDR3 is made up of 15 amino acids. The germline V gene has CDR1 ENHRY and CDR2 SYGVKD.

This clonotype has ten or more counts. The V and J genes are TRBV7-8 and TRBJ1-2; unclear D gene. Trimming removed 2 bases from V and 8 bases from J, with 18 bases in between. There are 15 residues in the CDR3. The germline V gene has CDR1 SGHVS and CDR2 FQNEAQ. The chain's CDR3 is CASSLTRTVESGYTF. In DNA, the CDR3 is TGTGCCAGCAGCTTAACAAGGACGGTTGAAAGCGGCTACACCTTC.

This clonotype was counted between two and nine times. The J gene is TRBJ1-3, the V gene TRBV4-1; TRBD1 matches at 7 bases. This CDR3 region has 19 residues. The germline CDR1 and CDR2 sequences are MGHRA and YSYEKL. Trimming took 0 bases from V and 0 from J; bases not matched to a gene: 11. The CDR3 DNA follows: TGCGCCAGCAGCCAAGATTGGGAGGGGGCTTCCTTCTCTGGAAACACCATATATTTT. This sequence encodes CASSQDWEGASFSGNTIYF.

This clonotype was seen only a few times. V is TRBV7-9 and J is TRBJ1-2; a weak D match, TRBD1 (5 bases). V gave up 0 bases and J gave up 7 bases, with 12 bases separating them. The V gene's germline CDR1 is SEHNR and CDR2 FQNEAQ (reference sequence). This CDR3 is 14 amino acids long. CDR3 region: CASSLAPGLGGYTF. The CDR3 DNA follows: TGTGCCAGCAGCTTAGCCCCGGGACTGGGTGGCTACACCTTC. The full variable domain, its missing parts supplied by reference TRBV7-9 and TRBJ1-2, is DTGVSQNPRHKITKRGQNVTFRCDPISEHNRLYWYRQTLGQGPEFLTYFQNEAQLEKSRLLSDRFSAERPKGSFSTLEIQRTEQGDSAMYLCASSLAPGLGGYTFGSGTRLTVV.

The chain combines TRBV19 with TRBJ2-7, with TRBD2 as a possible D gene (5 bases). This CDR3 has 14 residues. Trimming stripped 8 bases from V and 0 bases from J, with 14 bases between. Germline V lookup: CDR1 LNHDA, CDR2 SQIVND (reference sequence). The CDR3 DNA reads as TGTGCCAGTTCATGGACTTTTAGCTCCTACGAGCAGTACGTC. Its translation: CASSWTFSSYEQYV.

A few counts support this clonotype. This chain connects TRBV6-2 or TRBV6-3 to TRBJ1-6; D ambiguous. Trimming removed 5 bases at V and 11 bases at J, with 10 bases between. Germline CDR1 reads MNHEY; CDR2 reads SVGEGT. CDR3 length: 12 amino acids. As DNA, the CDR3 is TGTGCCAGCAGTGTCGGGGAACCACCCCTCCACTTT. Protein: CASSVGEPPLHF.